These T cell receptor beta chains were read from a single sample in a study of cytomegalovirus exposure and HLA in healthy donors. TCRdb's copy holds only in-frame clones and misses some; the assay was immunoSEQ multiplex PCR. The top ten clones hold around 1.4% of a sample with 200,000 to 250,000 clones, more than 75% of them seen once. The sample was PBMCs. These receptors all stem from a human donor in good health. Each CDR3 is given with its conserved first and last residue. A D gene is named only where the DNA matches it firmly. A clone size is listed for some rows: how often the clone was seen (once, few, many), or a class if it is expanded.

CASRQGGSDYGYTF	TGTGCCAGTAGACAGGGGGGATCAGACTATGGCTACACCTTC	TRBJ1-2	.	TRBD1	TRBV19
CATSRERQEVGGYTF	TGTGCCACCAGCAGAGAACGACAGGAAGTAGGGGGCTACACCTTC	TRBJ1-2	.	.	TRBV15
CASSLDRGRETEAFF	TGTGCCAGCAGTCTAGACAGGGGAAGGGAGACTGAAGCTTTCTTT	TRBJ1-1	.	TRBD1	TRBV28
CATSRARNRGYGYTF	TGTGCCACCAGCAGAGCTCGGAACAGGGGATATGGCTACACCTTC	TRBJ1-2	few	TRBD1	TRBV15
CAPPSGSPPGELFF	TGTGCCCCCCCTAGCGGGAGCCCCCCCGGGGAGCTGTTTTTT	TRBJ2-2	.	TRBD2	TRBV10-3
CASSTKTGDYGYTF	TGTGCCAGCAGCACCAAAACAGGGGATTACGGCTACACCTTC	TRBJ1-2	.	TRBD1	TRBV7-9
CASSIRPGYETQYF	TGTGCCAGTAGTATAAGGCCAGGGTATGAGACCCAGTACTTC	TRBJ2-5	.	.	TRBV19
CASSLGRRGTNEKLFF	TGCGCCAGCAGCCTTGGGAGGAGGGGCACTAATGAAAAACTGTTTTTT	TRBJ1-4	.	.	TRBV4-1
CAIRTRSSHEQYF	TGTGCCATCAGGACCCGGAGCAGCCACGAGCAGTACTTC	TRBJ2-7	.	.	TRBV10-3
CASSLGGEVSEQYF	TGCGCCAGCAGCTTGGGAGGGGAGGTCTCCGAGCAGTACTTC	TRBJ2-7	.	.	TRBV5-1
CASIGASSYEQYF	TGTGCCAGTATAGGGGCAAGCTCCTACGAGCAGTACTTC	TRBJ2-7	.	.	TRBV19
CASSVGGTDYGYTF	TGTGCCAGCAGCGTAGGCGGGACAGATTATGGCTACACCTTC	TRBJ1-2	.	TRBD1	TRBV9
CASSFPGANTGELFF	TGTGCCAGCAGCTTTCCAGGGGCCAACACCGGGGAGCTGTTTTTT	TRBJ2-2	.	.	TRBV5-4
CASSLETGIVGELFF	TGCGCCAGCAGCTTGGAGACAGGGATTGTTGGGGAGCTGTTTTTT	TRBJ2-2	.	TRBD1	TRBV5-1
CASSLGQSSGNTIYF	TGTGCCAGCAGTCTCGGACAGAGCTCTGGAAACACCATATATTTT	TRBJ1-3	.	.	TRBV28
CASSLTRDTEAFF	TGTGCCAGCTCACTGACCAGGGATACTGAAGCTTTCTTT	TRBJ1-1	.	.	TRBV18
CAISEPGQGLNEQFF	TGTGCCATCAGTGAGCCGGGACAGGGACTCAATGAGCAGTTCTTC	TRBJ2-1	.	TRBD1	TRBV10-3
CASSSSGRGYYEQYF	TGTGCCAGCAGTTCTAGCGGGAGGGGCTACTACGAGCAGTACTTC	TRBJ2-7	.	TRBD2	TRBV27
CSRGQGGTDTQYF	TGTTCCAGGGGACAGGGCGGCACAGATACGCAGTATTTT	TRBJ2-3	.	TRBD1	TRBV7-9
CASSLSPGAPGELFF	TGCGCCAGCAGCCTCAGCCCGGGAGCCCCCGGGGAGCTGTTTTTT	TRBJ2-2	.	.	TRBV4-1
CASSPGTVPPYEQYF	TGTGCCAGCTCACCCGGGACAGTGCCCCCCTACGAGCAGTACTTC	TRBJ2-7	.	TRBD1	TRBV18
CASSQDARPEAQHF	TGCGCCAGCAGCCAAGATGCGAGGCCTGAGGCCCAGCATTTT	TRBJ1-5	.	.	TRBV4-1
CASSGSGGSSYEQYF	TGTGCCAGCAGTGGCTCAGGAGGGAGCTCCTACGAGCAGTACTTC	TRBJ2-7	.	.	TRBV28
CAIRGDRAVDTEAFF	TGTGCCATCAGGGGGGACAGGGCTGTTGACACTGAAGCTTTCTTT	TRBJ1-1	few	TRBD1	TRBV10-3
CACSQQGYEQYF	TGTGCCTGCAGTCAACAGGGGTACGAGCAGTACTTC	TRBJ2-7	.	TRBD1	TRBV30
CASSQSGSRETQYF	TGTGCTAGCAGCCAAAGCGGGAGTAGGGAGACCCAGTACTTC	TRBJ2-5	.	TRBD2	TRBV7-7
CASSLEQSSYYEQYF	TGTGCCAGCAGCTTAGAACAGTCTTCTTACTACGAGCAGTACTTC	TRBJ2-7	.	.	TRBV11-2
CASSLGGTANQPQHF	TGCGCCAGCAGCTTGGGGGGGACAGCAAATCAGCCCCAGCATTTT	TRBJ1-5	.	TRBD1	TRBV5-1
CASSYRTGNIYGYTF	TGTGCCAGCAGCTACCGGACAGGGAATATCTATGGCTACACCTTC	TRBJ1-2	few	TRBD1	TRBV7-2
CASSLPGGNTIYF	TGTGCCAGCAGCCTACCGGGGGGAAACACCATATATTTT	TRBJ1-3	.	.	TRBV6-5
CASSPTTSEAFF	TGTGCCAGCTCACCAACGACAAGTGAAGCTTTCTTT	TRBJ1-1	.	.	TRBV18
CASSWIQGGRSGYTF	TGTGCCAGCAGCTGGATTCAGGGGGGCAGAAGTGGCTACACCTTC	TRBJ1-2	.	TRBD1	TRBV7-9
CSVEDWDRGKTEAFF	TGCAGCGTTGAAGATTGGGACAGGGGGAAGACTGAAGCTTTCTTT	TRBJ1-1	.	TRBD1	TRBV29-1
CASSSDRVIAFF	TGTGCCAGCAGCTCGGACAGGGTTATAGCTTTCTTT	TRBJ1-1	.	TRBD1	TRBV7-3
CASAEAGGYTF	TGTGCCAGCGCGGAGGCGGGCGGCTACACCTTC	TRBJ1-2	.	.	TRBV28
CAWSDRGLAASYEQYF	TGTGCCTGGAGTGACCGGGGACTAGCGGCCTCCTACGAGCAGTACTTC	TRBJ2-7	.	TRBD2	TRBV30
CASTLGVTYEQYF	TGTGCCAGCACCCTCGGGGTTACCTACGAGCAGTACTTC	TRBJ2-7	.	.	TRBV28
CASSFRPGENQPQHF	TGTGCCAGCAGCTTTCGACCGGGAGAAAATCAGCCCCAGCATTTT	TRBJ1-5	.	.	TRBV11-2
CASSLLTSGGPRAGYTF	TGTGCCAGCAGCTTATTGACGTCGGGGGGGCCTCGGGCTGGCTACACCTTC	TRBJ1-2	.	.	TRBV7-9
CASSLTPRTGVGEQYF	TGCGCCAGCAGCTTGACTCCTCGGACAGGGGTTGGCGAGCAGTACTTC	TRBJ2-7	.	TRBD1	TRBV5-1
CAWSSLGQGAEAFF	TGTGCCTGGAGTTCATTGGGACAGGGGGCTGAAGCTTTCTTT	TRBJ1-1	.	TRBD1	TRBV30
CASSMLDRGRTEAFF	TGTGCCAGTAGTATGTTAGACAGGGGCCGCACTGAAGCTTTCTTT	TRBJ1-1	.	TRBD1	TRBV19
CASSSPGGGNQPQHF	TGTGCCAGCAGTTCCCCTGGGGGGGGCAATCAGCCCCAGCATTTT	TRBJ1-5	.	.	TRBV28
CASSVRVSGNTIYF	TGTGCCAGCAGTGTCAGGGTCTCCGGAAACACCATATATTTT	TRBJ1-3	.	.	TRBV6-5
CAPEASGRALFRKTQYF	TGTGCCCCGGAGGCTAGCGGGAGGGCCCTCTTTCGGAAGACCCAGTACTTC	TRBJ2-5	.	TRBD2	TRBV6-4
CASLTSGWINEQFF	TGTGCCAGTTTGACTAGCGGGTGGATTAATGAGCAGTTCTTC	TRBJ2-1	.	TRBD2	TRBV28
CASSLTGAVSNQPQHF	TGTGCCAGCAGCTTGACAGGGGCCGTGAGCAATCAGCCCCAGCATTTT	TRBJ1-5	.	TRBD1	TRBV7-9
CASSERTGANEQYF	TGTGCCAGCAGTGAACGAACAGGGGCCAACGAGCAGTACTTC	TRBJ2-7	.	TRBD1	TRBV2
CASSVSSGSTDTQYF	TGTGCCAGCAGCGTATCTAGCGGGAGCACAGATACGCAGTATTTT	TRBJ2-3	.	TRBD2	TRBV5-4
CASSLGLAGHEQYF	TGTGCCAGCAGCTTGGGACTAGCGGGACACGAGCAGTACTTC	TRBJ2-7	.	TRBD2	TRBV5-8
CASSSRTGGYEQYF	TGTGCCAGCAGTTCCAGGACAGGGGGCTACGAGCAGTACTTC	TRBJ2-7	.	TRBD1	TRBV6-5
CASSFGLSSYEQYF	TGTGCCAGCAGTTTCGGACTGAGCTCCTACGAGCAGTACTTC	TRBJ2-7	few	.	TRBV28
CSVVGQYGYTF	TGCAGCGTTGTGGGGCAGTACGGCTACACCTTC	TRBJ1-2	.	.	TRBV29-1
CASSLGVRGPSYEQYF	TGTGCCAGCAGCTTAGGTGTCAGGGGCCCCTCCTACGAGCAGTACTTC	TRBJ2-7	once	.	TRBV7-6